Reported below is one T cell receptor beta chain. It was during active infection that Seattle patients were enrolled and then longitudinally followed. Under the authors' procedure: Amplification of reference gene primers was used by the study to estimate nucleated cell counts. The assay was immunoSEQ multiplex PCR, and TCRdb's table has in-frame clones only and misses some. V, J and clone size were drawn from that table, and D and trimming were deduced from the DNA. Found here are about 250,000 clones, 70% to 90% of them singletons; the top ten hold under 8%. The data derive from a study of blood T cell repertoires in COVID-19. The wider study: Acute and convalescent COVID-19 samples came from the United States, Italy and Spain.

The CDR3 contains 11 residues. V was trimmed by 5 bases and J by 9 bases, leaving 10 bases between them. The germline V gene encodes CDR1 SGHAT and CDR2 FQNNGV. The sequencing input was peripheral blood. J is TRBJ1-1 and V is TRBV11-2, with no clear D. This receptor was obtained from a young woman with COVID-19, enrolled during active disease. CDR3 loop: CASSPYKQAFF. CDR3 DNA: TGTGCCAGCAGCCCCTATAAACAAGCTTTCTTT.